This T cell receptor (beta chain) emerged from a study of blood T cell repertoires in COVID-19. Across the study: Both acute and convalescent COVID-19 samples were obtained from the United States, Italy and Spain. PBMCs, B-cell-depleted T cells, or T cells were the source of the cDNA or gDNA that made up the material.

The V end was cut by 9 bases, the J end by 5 bases, with 16 bases between. The CDR3 runs to 13 residues. Under the authors' procedure: Reference gene primer amplification yielded estimated nucleated cell counts. Method: immunoSEQ multiplex PCR; TCRdb's copy keeps in-frame clones and lacks some. The V and J calls and the clone size are those of that table, but D and trimming were determined from the DNA. The sample shows 160,000 or so clones, approximately 91% of them seen only once. This clone was seen a few times. The receptor was isolated from a woman in her 70s with acute or convalescent COVID-19. The source material was peripheral blood. V gene TRBV12-3 or TRBV12-4 combines with J gene TRBJ1-1; TRBD1 is a possible D gene (5 bases). This chain's CDR3 is CASCRTMGTEAFF. The DNA of the CDR3 is TGTGCCAGTTGTCGGACAATGGGGACTGAAGCTTTCTTT.